This TCR beta chain was identified in a study of blood T cells in healthy people across ages (dated by TCRdb to the mid-2010s). In terms of the full investigation: In model experiments, template switching captured roughly one uniquely barcoded TCR beta cDNA molecule for every two T cells. The donors were split into four age groups: young (average roughly 15 years), middle-aged (over 35), aged (approximately 60) and long-lived (roughly 86). For two donors (one aged 18 to 30 and one aged 80 or older), the study analyzed two additional independent replicas of 1 million unique cDNA reads from the same blood draw. The study measured age-related changes in TCR beta repertoire diversity using deep sequencing normalized with unique cDNA molecular identifiers. Donors of different ages were randomly distributed across sequencing lanes to avoid experimental bias.

Preparation of the library involved 5' RACE. Sequenced using an Illumina HiSeq 2500. A second PCR of roughly 7 to 12 cycles was performed with a sample-barcoded 5' primer and a J-beta primer mix. Each TCR beta cDNA molecule received a unique molecular identifier from a template-switch 5' adaptor carrying 12 random nucleotides. Each sample yielded at least 3 million CDR3-containing paired-end reads. First-strand cDNA synthesis was performed from all RNA using the Mint cDNA synthesis kit, with priming by a TRBC-specific oligonucleotide. All cDNA was treated with uracil-DNA glycosylase and then went through a first 18-cycle PCR with the universal primers M1SS and BC2_uni_R. From the authors' description of their analysis: For normalization, 1 million high-quality reads were randomly selected from each sample, with every read carrying a distinct molecular identifier. Reads sharing molecular identifiers were discarded rather than binned into consensus sequences. CDR3 identification, clonotype clustering and error correction used MiTCR with a Q25 quality threshold and the strictest error-elimination algorithm. A nonparametric unseen species model with Euler transformation was used to estimate lower-bound total TCR beta diversity. The public reads were quality trimmed at Q25 with fastp and then assembled into clones with MiXCR by TCRdb, keeping productive beta chains. When rows share a CDR3 protein, they turn into one entry using the most common DNA and genes. The V and J calls come from TCRdb's annotation, not from the publication. Within this sample are 850,000 to 1,000,000 distinct CDR3 sequences, with around 49% of them counted one time only. The ten most abundant clones make up 13% of the sample.

This clonotype came up a few times. Its target antigen remains unknown. No much larger clone is present one base from it, and per-base qualities are unavailable. Systemically healthy Caucasian individuals from Russia, some 38 in total and aged roughly 6 to 100 years, were included as donors. Each donor gave ten milliliters of peripheral blood, drawn into EDTA-treated Vacutainer tubes. PBMCs were isolated by Ficoll-Paque density-gradient centrifugation, with at least 7 million obtained per sample. Trizol reagent was used to extract total RNA from PBMCs, with at least 6 micrograms per sample. The percentages of naive CD45RAhigh/CD27high T cells were determined by flow cytometry on a PBMC aliquot from every donor. Overall study outcomes, separate from this receptor: Because donor CMV infection status was unknown, age-related changes in expanded clonotypes were potentially confounded. A strong correlation was found between observed TCR beta diversity and the percentage of naive T cells measured by flow cytometry. Compared with the aged group, the long-lived group had more naive CD4+ T cells, fewer expanded clones and increased TCR diversity, a pattern suggesting age selection. Since profiling was done on bulk unsorted PBMCs, naive and antigen-experienced compartments could not be conclusively compared. As age increased, observed TCR beta diversity per million T cells dropped in a roughly linear way, and a significant reduction was already evident by age 40. Estimates of total diversity based on one million sequenced T cells were regarded as lower bounds and as underestimates.

This TCR came from a man aged 30 to 39 in good health. The sequenced sample was blood.

The CDR3: CASSLYRGAYNEQFF. The nucleotide sequence reads as follows: TGTGCCAGCAGCTTATACAGGGGTGCCTACAATGAGCAGTTCTTC. In this chain, TRBV5-5 is recombined with TRBJ2-1, and TRBD1 matches 7 of the central bases. The junction shows trimming of 2 bases on V and 2 bases on J, and the gene matches do not reach 4 bases of it. Looking up the germline V gene (reference sequence) yields CDR1 SGHKS and CDR2 YYEKEE. Inclusive of the bounding cysteine and phenylalanine, the CDR3 is 15 residues long. Of all the DNA, just the CDR3 is kept, 45 bases in frame from base 1.